A single sample gave rise to the 11 T cell receptor beta chains below, sequenced in a study of blood T cells in healthy people across ages. Next came a second PCR, run for about 7 to 12 cycles, which used a sample-barcoded 5' primer along with a J-beta primer mix. TCRdb re-called the 5' RACE reads through MiXCR, storing one row per CDR3 protein. The table has 700,000 to 950,000 distinct CDR3 sequences, approximately 43% seen once. The sample consisted of blood. These receptors were taken from an older woman in good health.

This chain uses TRBV6-2 or TRBV6-3 with TRBJ1-1; no reliable D call. This CDR3 contains 16 residues. The V gene's germline CDR1 is MNHEY and CDR2 SVGEGT. The V end lost 2 bases, the J end lost 4 bases, and 17 bases lay between the germline ends. DNA of the CDR3: TGTGCCAGCAGTTACCGGCCAGTGATTTCCTCCACTGAAGCTTTCTTT. Protein sequence: CASSYRPVISSTEAFF.

This chain links TRBV6-6 with TRBJ2-5; unclear D gene. CDR3 length: 12 residues. V lost 2 bases to trimming and J lost 5 bases, with 6 bases between them. Germline V gives CDR1 MNHNY, CDR2 SVGAGI (reference sequence). Written as DNA, the CDR3 is TGTGCCAGCAGTTACCGGTGGGAGACCCAGTACTTC. This encodes CASSYRWETQYF.

This clonotype showed up just a few times. V is TRBV12-3 or TRBV12-4 and J is TRBJ1-2; D gene ambiguous. CDR3 size: 12 residues. V gave up 5 bases and J gave up 8 bases, with 12 bases separating them. The CDR3 region has the DNA TGTGCCAGCAGTCCAGCGGGATCGGGCTACACCTTC. As protein: CASSPAGSGYTF.

The V and J genes are TRBV20-1 and TRBJ2-3, with 8 bases lining up with TRBD2. CDR3 size: 12 residues. CDR1 is DFQATT, CDR2 SNEGSKA, per germline (reference sequence). CDR3 sequence reads: CSGPGLGDTQYF. The CDR3, as DNA: TGCAGCGGTCCGGGACTAGGGGATACGCAGTATTTT.

The V gene is TRBV18, the J gene TRBJ2-3; 8 bases match TRBD1. Germline V gene sequence: CDR1 KGHSH, CDR2 LQKENI. J was trimmed by 1 base and V by 4 bases; bases with no gene match: 4. The CDR3 sequence is 15 residues long. The DNA of the CDR3 is TGTGCCAGCTCACACGGGACAGGTCGCACAGATACGCAGTATTTT. It specifies CASSHGTGRTDTQYF.

The chain carries TRBV7-2 and TRBJ2-7, with 10 bases lining up with TRBD2. Germline lookup yields CDR1 SGHTA and CDR2 FQGNSA. CDR3 length: 13 residues. Trimming cost V 4 bases and J 7 bases; bases outside gene matches: 4. Here the CDR3 reads CASSSLAGEEQYF. In DNA, the CDR3 is TGTGCCAGCAGCTCCCTAGCGGGAGAGGAGCAGTACTTC.

This clonotype occurred a few times. CDR3 loop: CAIRGQGYEQYF. DNA of the CDR3: TGTGCCATCAGGGGACAGGGGTACGAGCAGTACTTC. J is TRBJ2-7 and V is TRBV10-3; 10 nucleotides match TRBD1. Germline V gene data show CDR1 as ENHRY and CDR2 as SYGVKD. The CDR3 is made up of 12 amino acids. Trimming removed 6 bases from V and 4 bases from J; junction bases left unmatched: 0.

This clonotype has a single count. A much more abundant neighbour one base away suggests this may be a read error. The chain links TRBV10-3 to TRBJ2-6; no reliable D call. CDR3 length equals 14 residues. V dropped 3 bases and J dropped 4 bases, with 7 bases sitting between them. Germline CDR1 and CDR2: ENHRY and SYGVKD. The CDR3 DNA is TGTGCCATCAGTGATAGTGGCGGGGCCAACGTCCTGACTTTC. As protein: CAISDSGGANVLTF.

This clonotype was counted between two and nine times. In DNA, the CDR3 is TGTGCCAGCAGTTTTCCCGACAGGTCCGACTCCTACGAGCAGTACTTC. It codes for CASSFPDRSDSYEQYF. This rearrangement joins TRBV2 to TRBJ2-7; maybe TRBD1 (6 bases). Germline assignment: CDR1 SNHLY and CDR2 FYNNEI. V lost 5 bases, J lost 0 bases, and 17 bases lay in between. This CDR3 comprises 16 residues.

J is TRBJ2-3 and V is TRBV6-5; D may be TRBD1 or TRBD2 (6 bases each). Trimming pared 0 bases from V and 0 bases from J, leaving 10 bases between. The CDR3 runs 16 residues. The germline V gene has CDR1 MNHEY and CDR2 SVGAGI. In nucleotides, the CDR3 is TGTGCCAGCAGTTACTCGAGGGGGACTAGCACAGATACGCAGTATTTT. This gives the protein CASSYSRGTSTDTQYF.

The chain has TRBV3-1 and TRBJ2-7, with a tentative D call TRBD2 (5 bases). TRBJ2-5 explains the end of the DNA better; the J call may be wrong. The CDR3 totals 16 residues. In germline, CDR1 is LGHDT, CDR2 YNNKEL (reference sequence). The CDR3 is CASSRRLTNTGETQYF. The CDR3 DNA follows: TGTGCCAGCAGCCGGAGACTAACGAACACCGGGGAGACCCAGTACTTC.